The 25 T cell receptor beta chains given below trace back to one sample, sequenced in a study of T cell repertoires in cytomegalovirus infection. Each CDR3 protein is one row after TCRdb ran MiXCR on the reads. The sample lists about 740,000 distinct CDR3 sequences, roughly 36% seen once, with 2.8% in the top ten. Sample: PBMCs. The receptors stem from a human donor in good health (CMV status not recorded). Some clones in this sample may be carry-over from other donors' samples.

The chain couples TRBV28 to TRBJ2-7; D may match TRBD1 or TRBD2 (5 bases each). Germline CDR1 MDHEN, CDR2 SYDVKM. The CDR3 runs 16 residues. V was cut by 6 bases and J by 0 bases, with 18 bases left in between. The CDR3 region has the DNA TGTGCCAGCAGATACTCCGGGACCGCTAGCTCCTACGAGCAGTACTTC. Its translation: CASRYSGTASSYEQYF.

The rearrangement joins TRBV6-1 to TRBJ2-5; TRBD2 is a possible D gene (5 bases). The CDR3 is 15 residues long. The germline gives CDR1 MNHNS, CDR2 SASEGT. V lost 5 bases and J lost 4, with 17 bases in between. The CDR3 coding sequence is TGTGCCAGCAGTCGTGGTTCGCGGGCGCGAGAGACCCAGTACTTC. Its translation: CASSRGSRARETQYF.

This clonotype was detected a few times. J is TRBJ2-3 and V is TRBV7-9, with unresolved D. Deletions cut 3 bases from V and 1 base from J, with 5 bases between. The CDR3 covers 13 residues. Germline V lookup: CDR1 SEHNR, CDR2 FQNEAQ (reference sequence). Written as DNA, the CDR3 is TGTGCCAGCAGCTTTATGGGCACAGATACGCAGTATTTT. Translation: CASSFMGTDTQYF. The full variable domain, with the rest looked up from reference TRBV7-9 and TRBJ2-3, is DTGVSQNPRHKITKRGQNVTFRCDPISEHNRLYWYRQTLGQGPEFLTYFQNEAQLEKSRLLSDRFSAERPKGSFSTLEIQRTEQGDSAMYLCASSFMGTDTQYFGPGTRLTVL.

This sequence joins TRBV11-2 and TRBJ2-5, with D perhaps being TRBD1 or TRBD2 (5 bases each). V lost 4 bases, J lost 5 bases, and 20 bases lay in between. Germline assignment: CDR1 SGHAT and CDR2 FQNNGV. This CDR3 has 16 residues. CDR3 sequence: CASSSGDARVGETQYF. CDR3 DNA sequence: TGTGCCAGCAGCTCTGGGGACGCTCGGGTAGGGGAGACCCAGTACTTC.

Concerning this clonotype: A much larger clone lies a single base off, so this may be a read error. The J gene is TRBJ1-5, the V gene TRBV7-8, with D unclear. CDR3 size: 14 residues. V lost 0 bases and J 1 base, leaving 4 bases between the germline ends. Germline loops: CDR1 SGHVS, CDR2 FQNEAQ. Written as DNA, the CDR3 is TGTGCCAGCAGCTTAGCGTGGAGCAATCAGCCCCAGCATTTT. Amino acid sequence: CASSLAWSNQPQHF.

V usage is TRBV27 and J usage is TRBJ2-7; 9 bases are a match to TRBD1. V lost 2 bases, J lost 4 bases, and 9 bases stayed unmatched. Germline V gives CDR1 MNHEY, CDR2 SMNVEV (reference sequence). CDR3 length: 16 residues. The CDR3 DNA is TGTGCCAGCAGTTTAAGCTCTGGGGACAGGGCTTACGAGCAGTACTTC. This gives the protein CASSLSSGDRAYEQYF.

This chain uses TRBV4-3 with TRBJ2-7; maybe TRBD2 (5 bases). V shed 0 bases and J shed 6 bases, with 9 bases lying between them. Germline V gene data show CDR1 as LGHNA and CDR2 as YSLEER. The CDR3 has 13 residues. The CDR3 DNA reads TGCGCCAGCAGCCAAGATGGCCGGGGCGAGCAGTACTTC. Translation: CASSQDGRGEQYF.

The V and J genes are TRBV18 and TRBJ2-5; weak D call: TRBD2 (5 bases). The germline V gene has CDR1 KGHSH and CDR2 LQKENI. This CDR3 contains 12 residues. V dropped 8 bases and J dropped 5 bases, with 12 bases sitting between them. The CDR3 loop is CASTKGGETQYF. CDR3 nucleotides: TGTGCCAGCACCAAGGGCGGGGAGACCCAGTACTTC.

The chain carries TRBV27 and TRBJ2-5; D not certain. Between the trimmed V and J ends, which lost 3 bases and 2 bases, there was a span of 7 bases. This CDR3 has 13 residues. Germline lookup yields CDR1 MNHEY and CDR2 SMNVEV (reference sequence). CDR3 sequence (DNA): TGTGCCAGCAGTTTCCACCAACAAGAGACCCAGTACTTC. Amino acids: CASSFHQQETQYF.

This clonotype was seen only a few times. V usage is TRBV6-6 and J usage is TRBJ2-7, with D maybe TRBD1 (6 bases). The V gene lost 4 bases and the J gene lost 5 bases, with 15 bases spanning the gap. The CDR3 has 14 amino acids. Germline loops: CDR1 MNHNY, CDR2 SVGAGI (reference sequence). The CDR3 DNA reads TGTGCCAGCAGTTCCCGGGGCAGGGGAAACGAGCAGTACTTC. Its protein is CASSSRGRGNEQYF.

V is TRBV6-5 and J is TRBJ1-1, with D possibly being TRBD1 (6 bases). Looked up from germline, CDR1 is MNHEY and CDR2 is SVGAGI. V dropped 6 bases and J dropped 5 bases, with 22 bases sitting between them. This CDR3 region has 16 residues. The DNA of the CDR3 is TGTGCCAGCAGCCGCGGCCGACAGGTTCGGGATACTGAAGCTTTCTTT. Protein: CASSRGRQVRDTEAFF.

This sequence joins TRBV18 and TRBJ2-7; the match to TRBD2 covers 8 bases. V shed 3 bases, J shed 6 bases, and the junction held 7 bases outside the gene matches. Germline CDR1 and CDR2: KGHSH and LQKENI. This CDR3 contains 14 residues. DNA for the CDR3: TGTGCCAGCTCACCGCAGGGACTAGAAGGCGAGCAGTACTTC. This encodes CASSPQGLEGEQYF. The whole variable domain, filled in from reference TRBV18 and TRBJ2-7, reads NAGVMQNPRHLVRRRGQEARLRCSPMKGHSHVYWYRQLPEEGLKFMVYLQKENIIDESGMPKERFSAEFPKEGPSILRIQQVVRGDSAAYFCASSPQGLEGEQYFGPGTRLTVT.

The genes are TRBV4-1 and TRBJ2-1; D unresolved. The ends were cut back, 1 base at V and 7 bases at J, with 8 bases in the middle. Germline-derived CDR1 and CDR2 are MGHRA and YSYEKL. This CDR3 comprises 13 residues. For the CDR3, the DNA is TGCGCCAGCAGCCAAGTCGCGGCAAATGAGCAGTTCTTC. As protein: CASSQVAANEQFF.

Worth noting for this clonotype: The junction departs from the called germline gene at one end, perhaps through a read error. The chain carries TRBV7-9 and TRBJ2-1; 9 bases are a match to TRBD2. The CDR3 contains 16 residues. CDR1 is SEHNR, CDR2 FQNEAQ, per germline (reference sequence). The CDR3 here is CASTPGASGIYNEPFF. The CDR3, as DNA: TGTGCAAGCACACCGGGGGCTAGCGGGATCTACAATGAGCCGTTCTTC. Filled out from reference TRBV7-9 and TRBJ2-1, the complete variable domain reads DTGVSQNPRHKITKRGQNVTFRCDPISEHNRLYWYRQTLGQGPEFLTYFQNEAQLEKSRLLSDRFSAERPKGSFSTLEIQRTEQGDSAMYLCASTPGASGIYNEPFFGPGTRLTVL.

J is TRBJ1-5 and V is TRBV6-1; the D is unclear. CDR1 and CDR2 from the germline V gene are MNHNS and SASEGT. The CDR3 is 12 amino acids. Trimming left V 5 bases short and J 6 bases short, with 8 bases between. The CDR3, as DNA: TGTGCCAGCAGTTCCCCCCCTCAGCCCCAGCATTTT. Protein sequence: CASSSPPQPQHF.

Details on this clonotype: Since a much larger clone is just one base distant, this may be a read error. The chain links TRBV7-2 to TRBJ1-1; no reliable D call. Germline assignment: CDR1 SGHTA and CDR2 FQGNSA. The CDR3 is made up of 14 amino acids. The CDR3, as DNA: TGTTCCAGCAGCTTAGCGGTAGCGAACACTGAAGCTTTCTTT. Encoded protein: CSSSLAVANTEAFF.

The J gene is TRBJ2-1, the V gene TRBV18, with TRBD2 as a possible D gene (5 bases). The germline V gene encodes CDR1 KGHSH and CDR2 LQKENI. V lost 0 bases and J 11 bases, leaving 8 bases between the germline ends. The CDR3 is 12 amino acids. The CDR3 spells CASSPPSGKQFF. CDR3 in DNA: TGTGCCAGCTCACCACCGTCCGGGAAGCAGTTCTTC.

This rearrangement joins TRBV6-1 to TRBJ1-6, with D perhaps TRBD1 (6 bases). CDR1 MNHNS and CDR2 SASEGT come from the germline V gene. The CDR3 contains 13 residues. V gave up 10 bases and J gave up 16 bases, with 23 bases separating them. CDR3 nucleotides: TGTGCCACGGAACAACGGGACACCTTTTTTCTCCACTTT. This translates into CATEQRDTFFLHF.

The V and J genes are TRBV27 and TRBJ2-1, with unresolved D. The length of the CDR3 is 16 residues. V dropped 7 bases and J dropped 5 bases, with 21 bases sitting between them. The germline V gene encodes CDR1 MNHEY and CDR2 SMNVEV (reference sequence). The CDR3 loop reads CASIRPCPIRDNEQFF. The DNA of the CDR3 is TGTGCCAGCATCCGACCCTGCCCAATTAGAGACAATGAGCAGTTCTTC.

This chain joins TRBV7-3 and TRBJ2-6; D not certain. This CDR3 is built from 14 residues. Looked up from germline, CDR1 is SGHTA and CDR2 is FQGTGA. V dropped 8 bases and J dropped 0 bases, with 8 bases sitting between them. CDR3 protein: CASRASSGANVLTF. In nucleotides, the CDR3 is TGTGCCAGCCGGGCCAGCTCTGGGGCCAACGTCCTGACTTTC.

This clonotype showed up many times. The chain has TRBV5-1 and TRBJ2-3; 13 bases are shared with TRBD2. The germline gives CDR1 SGHRS, CDR2 YFSETQ. CDR3 length: 17 amino acids. J was trimmed by 6 bases and V by 2 bases; bases with no gene match: 9. CDR3 in DNA: TGCGCCAGCAGCTTCGAGGGACTAGCGGGATCTCGCGATACGCAGTATTTT. Amino acids: CASSFEGLAGSRDTQYF.

This clonotype was detected a few times. This sequence joins TRBV28 and TRBJ1-1, with 7 nucleotides matching TRBD1. The V gene's germline CDR1 is MDHEN and CDR2 SYDVKM. With V trimmed by 5 bases and J by 1 base, 7 bases remained unmatched. The CDR3 is 15 amino acids. The CDR3 DNA reads as TGTGCCAGCAGTGAACCGAGGGGGCGGAACACTGAAGCTTTCTTT. Translated: CASSEPRGRNTEAFF.

This clonotype was found once. This chain links TRBV6-8 with TRBJ1-1; D is unresolved. Germline CDR1 reads MNHGY; CDR2 reads SAAAGT. CDR3 size: 12 residues. Trimming took 6 bases from V and 11 from J, leaving 16 bases between them. CDR3: CASSPTPPLAFF. The CDR3 DNA reads TGTGCCAGCAGCCCTACTCCTCCTCTGGCTTTCTTT.

V is TRBV11-2 and J is TRBJ2-7, with D possibly TRBD1 on 5 matching bases. Germline values: CDR1 SGHAT, CDR2 FQNNGV. Trimming took 2 bases from V and 3 from J, leaving 17 bases between them. There are 16 residues in the CDR3. CDR3 sequence reads: CASSLQSAGYSYEQYF. The CDR3 DNA follows: TGTGCCAGCAGCTTACAATCGGCAGGGTACAGCTACGAGCAGTACTTC.

On this clonotype itself: With a much larger clone just one base away, this may be a read error. This rearrangement joins TRBV12-5 to TRBJ2-1; 9 bases match TRBD2. The CDR3 has 17 amino acids. Germline V lookup: CDR1 LGHNT, CDR2 FRNRAP. DNA of the CDR3: TGTCCTAGTGGTCCGGGGACTAGCCCGAACCCCTACAATGAGCAGTTCTTC. Its translation: CPSGPGTSPNPYNEQFF.